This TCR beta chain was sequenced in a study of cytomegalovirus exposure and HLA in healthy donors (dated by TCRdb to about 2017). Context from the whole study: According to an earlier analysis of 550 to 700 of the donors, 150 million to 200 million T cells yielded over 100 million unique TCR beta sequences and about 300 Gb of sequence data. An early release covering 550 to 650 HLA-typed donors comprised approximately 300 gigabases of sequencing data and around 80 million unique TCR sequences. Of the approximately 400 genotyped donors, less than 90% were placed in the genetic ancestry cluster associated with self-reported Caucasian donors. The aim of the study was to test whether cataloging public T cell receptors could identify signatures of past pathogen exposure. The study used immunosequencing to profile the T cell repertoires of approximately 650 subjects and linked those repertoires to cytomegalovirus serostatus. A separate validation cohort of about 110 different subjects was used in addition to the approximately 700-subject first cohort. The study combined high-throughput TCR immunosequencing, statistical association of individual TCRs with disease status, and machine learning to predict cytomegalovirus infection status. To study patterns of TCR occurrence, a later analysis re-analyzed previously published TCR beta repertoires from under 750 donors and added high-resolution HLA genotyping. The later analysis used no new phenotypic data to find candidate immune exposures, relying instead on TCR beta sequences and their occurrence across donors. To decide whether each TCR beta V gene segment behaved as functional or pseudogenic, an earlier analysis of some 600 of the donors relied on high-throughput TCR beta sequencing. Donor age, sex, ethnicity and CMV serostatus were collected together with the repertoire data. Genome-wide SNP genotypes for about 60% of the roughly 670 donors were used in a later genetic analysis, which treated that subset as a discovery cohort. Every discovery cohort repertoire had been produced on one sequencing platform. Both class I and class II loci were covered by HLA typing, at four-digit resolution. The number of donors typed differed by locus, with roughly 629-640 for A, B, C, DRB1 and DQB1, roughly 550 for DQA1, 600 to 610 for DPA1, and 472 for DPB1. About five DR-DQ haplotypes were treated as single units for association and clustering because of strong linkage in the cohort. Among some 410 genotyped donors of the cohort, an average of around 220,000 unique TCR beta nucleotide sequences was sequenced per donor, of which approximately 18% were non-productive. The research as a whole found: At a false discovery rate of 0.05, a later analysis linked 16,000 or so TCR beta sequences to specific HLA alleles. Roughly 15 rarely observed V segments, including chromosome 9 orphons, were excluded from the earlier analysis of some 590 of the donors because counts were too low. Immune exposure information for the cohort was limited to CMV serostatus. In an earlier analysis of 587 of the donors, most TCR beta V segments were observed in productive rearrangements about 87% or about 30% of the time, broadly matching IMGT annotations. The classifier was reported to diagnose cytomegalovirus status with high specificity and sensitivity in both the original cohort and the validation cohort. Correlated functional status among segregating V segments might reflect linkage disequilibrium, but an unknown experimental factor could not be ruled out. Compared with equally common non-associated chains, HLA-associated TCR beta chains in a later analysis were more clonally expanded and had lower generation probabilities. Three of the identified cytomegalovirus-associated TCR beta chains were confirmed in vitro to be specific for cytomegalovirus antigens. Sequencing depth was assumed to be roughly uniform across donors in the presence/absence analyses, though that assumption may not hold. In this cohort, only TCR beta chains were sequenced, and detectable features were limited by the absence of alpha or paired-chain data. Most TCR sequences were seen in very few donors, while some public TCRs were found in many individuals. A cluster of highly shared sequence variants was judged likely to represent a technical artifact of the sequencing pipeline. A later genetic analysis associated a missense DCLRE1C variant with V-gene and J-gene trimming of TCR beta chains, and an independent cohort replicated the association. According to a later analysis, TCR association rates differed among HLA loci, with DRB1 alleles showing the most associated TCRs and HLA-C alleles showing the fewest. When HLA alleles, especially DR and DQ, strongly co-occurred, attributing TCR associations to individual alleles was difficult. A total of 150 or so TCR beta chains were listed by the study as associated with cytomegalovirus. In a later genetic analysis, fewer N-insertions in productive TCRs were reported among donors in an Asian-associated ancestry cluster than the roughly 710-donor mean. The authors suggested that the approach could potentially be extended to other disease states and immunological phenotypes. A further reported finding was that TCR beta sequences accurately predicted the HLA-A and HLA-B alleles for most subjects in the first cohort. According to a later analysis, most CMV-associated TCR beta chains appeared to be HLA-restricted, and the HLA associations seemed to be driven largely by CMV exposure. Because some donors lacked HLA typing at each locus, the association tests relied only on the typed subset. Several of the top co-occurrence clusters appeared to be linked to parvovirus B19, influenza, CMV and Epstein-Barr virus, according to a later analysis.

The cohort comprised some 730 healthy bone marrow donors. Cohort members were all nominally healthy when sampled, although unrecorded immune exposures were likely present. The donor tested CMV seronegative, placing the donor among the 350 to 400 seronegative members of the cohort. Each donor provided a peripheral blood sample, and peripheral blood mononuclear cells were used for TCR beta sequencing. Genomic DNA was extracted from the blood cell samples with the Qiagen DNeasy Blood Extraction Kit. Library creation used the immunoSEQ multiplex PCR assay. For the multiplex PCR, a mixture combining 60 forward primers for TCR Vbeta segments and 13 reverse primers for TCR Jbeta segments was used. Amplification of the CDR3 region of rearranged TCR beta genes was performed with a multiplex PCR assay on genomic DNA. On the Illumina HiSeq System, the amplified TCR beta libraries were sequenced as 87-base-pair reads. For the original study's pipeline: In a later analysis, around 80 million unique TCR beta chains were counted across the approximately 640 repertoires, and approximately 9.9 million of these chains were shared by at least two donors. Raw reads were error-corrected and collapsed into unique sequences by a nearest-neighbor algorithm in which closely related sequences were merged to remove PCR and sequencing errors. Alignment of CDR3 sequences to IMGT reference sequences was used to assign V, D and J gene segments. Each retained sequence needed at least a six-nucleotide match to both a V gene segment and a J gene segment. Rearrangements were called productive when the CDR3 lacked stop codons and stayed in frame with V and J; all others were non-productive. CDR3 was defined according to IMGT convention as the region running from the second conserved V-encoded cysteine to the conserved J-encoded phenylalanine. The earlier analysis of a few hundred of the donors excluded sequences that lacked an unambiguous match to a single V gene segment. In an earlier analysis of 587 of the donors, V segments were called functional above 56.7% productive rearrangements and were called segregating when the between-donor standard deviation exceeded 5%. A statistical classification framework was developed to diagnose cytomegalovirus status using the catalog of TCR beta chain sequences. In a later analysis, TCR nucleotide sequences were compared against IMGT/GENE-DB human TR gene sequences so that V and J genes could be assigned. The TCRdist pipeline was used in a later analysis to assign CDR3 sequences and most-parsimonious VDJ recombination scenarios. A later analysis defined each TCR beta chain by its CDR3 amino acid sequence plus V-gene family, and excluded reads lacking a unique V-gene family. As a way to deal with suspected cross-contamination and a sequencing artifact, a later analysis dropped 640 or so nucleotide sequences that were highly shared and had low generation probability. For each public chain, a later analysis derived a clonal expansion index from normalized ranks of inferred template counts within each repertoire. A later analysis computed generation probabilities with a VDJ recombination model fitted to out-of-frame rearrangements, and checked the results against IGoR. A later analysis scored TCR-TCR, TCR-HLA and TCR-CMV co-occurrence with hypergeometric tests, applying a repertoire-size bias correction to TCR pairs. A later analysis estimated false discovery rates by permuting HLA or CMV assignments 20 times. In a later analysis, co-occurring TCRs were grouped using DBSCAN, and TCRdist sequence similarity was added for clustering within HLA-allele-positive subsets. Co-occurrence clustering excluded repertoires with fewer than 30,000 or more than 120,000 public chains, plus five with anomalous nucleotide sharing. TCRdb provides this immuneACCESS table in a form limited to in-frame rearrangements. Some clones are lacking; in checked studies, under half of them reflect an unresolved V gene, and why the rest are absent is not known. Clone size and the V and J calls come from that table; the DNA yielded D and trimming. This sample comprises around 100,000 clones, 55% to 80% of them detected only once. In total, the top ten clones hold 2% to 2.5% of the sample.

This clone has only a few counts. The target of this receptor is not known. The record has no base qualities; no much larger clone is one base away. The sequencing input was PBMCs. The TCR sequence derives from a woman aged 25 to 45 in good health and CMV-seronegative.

The CDR3 is CASSRGTGYNYGYTF. The sequenced DNA: TGTGCCAGCAGCCGGGGGACAGGGTATAACTATGGCTACACCTTC. This sequence uses TRBV5-6 and TRBJ1-2, with 9 bases in between that match TRBD1. As encoded in the germline V gene, CDR1 is SGHDT while CDR2 is YYEEEE. Inclusive of the bounding cysteine and phenylalanine, the CDR3 is 15 residues long. Only the CDR3 part of the read is kept: 45 bases, read in frame from the first base. V loses 4 bases at its end and J loses 1 base; junction bases beyond the gene matches: 5.